A single T cell receptor beta chain is shown here with its context. Its antigen remains unknown. This sample stems from a study of T cells in Graves' hyperthyroidism and ophthalmopathy. Overall study findings and caveats: Stable hyperthyroidism was told apart from ophthalmopathy by a model built on 13 V-J features.

The CDR3 runs to 14 residues. With 6 bases clipped from V and 2 bases from J, the junction kept 5 bases outside the gene matches. Germline loops: CDR1 SQVTM, CDR2 ANQGSEA. Each diagnosis drew on symptoms, thyroxine, TRAb, thyroid ultrasound and orbital computed tomography findings. Using RNA transcripts as the source, TCR beta CDR3 regions were amplified. The TCR CDR3 first-round RT-PCR relied on the HTBI primer set. Using its own MiXCR run on the multiplex PCR reads, TCRdb lists one record per CDR3 protein. The sample lists approximately 210,000 distinct CDR3 sequences; 15% to 20% were seen once. V and J are TRBV29-1 and TRBJ2-3; 10 nucleotides line up with TRBD1. This clonotype was sampled from a man aged 50 to 59 with Graves' hyperthyroidism. Sequencing used blood. The CDR3 is CSVDGQGDTDTQYF. CDR3 coding DNA: TGCAGCGTAGATGGACAGGGGGACACAGATACGCAGTATTTT.